The 7 T cell receptor beta chains in this list originate from one sample, sequenced in a study of response to subunit inactivated influenza vaccine. TCRdb passed the RT-PCR reads through MiXCR, listing each CDR3 protein once. The data hold more than 500,000 distinct CDR3 sequences, with 11% observed a single time. These data are also associated with another study on T cells expressing NK-cell markers. From that paper: The authors generated TCR beta cDNA through 5'RACE template switching with UMIs.

The input for sequencing was PBMCs from blood, taken on the day of vaccination. The receptors stem from a man aged 45-65 years who received an inactivated influenza vaccine.

The rearrangement links TRBV5-6 to TRBJ1-5, with a tentative D call TRBD1 (5 bases). The CDR3 length is 15 residues. Trimming left V 4 bases short and J 5 bases short, with 16 bases between. From germline, CDR1 is SGHDT and CDR2 YYEEEE. The CDR3 reads CASSLSARGDQPQHF. The DNA for the CDR3 is TGTGCCAGCAGCCTGTCGGCCCGGGGGGATCAGCCCCAGCATTTT. Looking up the rest from reference TRBV5-6 and TRBJ1-5 gives the full variable domain: DAGVTQSPTHLIKTRGQQVTLRCSPKSGHDTVSWYQQALGQGPQFIFQYYEEEERQRGNFPDRFSGHQFPNYSSELNVNALLLGDSALYLCASSLSARGDQPQHFGDGTRLSIL.

In its sample, this clonotype was seen a few times. The chain is built from TRBV10-3 and TRBJ2-5; TRBD2 is a possible D gene (6 bases). The germline V gene encodes CDR1 ENHRY and CDR2 SYGVKD. The V gene lost 8 bases and the J gene lost 5 bases, with 15 bases spanning the gap. This CDR3 is built from 13 residues. The CDR3 nucleotides are TGTGCCATCGGCGGAGGGATAGGGGAGACCCAGTACTTC. Amino acids: CAIGGGIGETQYF.

This clonotype was seen more than once but under ten times. CDR3 in amino acids: CASSPRNQQHMNTGELFF. The CDR3 DNA reads TGTGCCAGCTCACCTCGGAACCAACAACACATGAACACCGGGGAGCTGTTTTTT. This chain joins TRBV18 and TRBJ2-2, with D uncertain. Germline-derived CDR1 and CDR2 are KGHSH and LQKENI. The CDR3 extends over 18 amino acids. Trimming took 3 bases from V and 1 from J, leaving 18 bases between them. The full variable domain, rest sourced from reference TRBV18 and TRBJ2-2, is NAGVMQNPRHLVRRRGQEARLRCSPMKGHSHVYWYRQLPEEGLKFMVYLQKENIIDESGMPKERFSAEFPKEGPSILRIQQVVRGDSAAYFCASSPRNQQHMNTGELFFGEGSRLTVL.

The chain carries TRBV11-2 and TRBJ2-1; 9 positions agree with TRBD2. Germline V gene sequence: CDR1 SGHAT, CDR2 FQNNGV. V gave up 3 bases and J gave up 0 bases; unmatched junction bases: 6. The CDR3 is made up of 17 amino acids. The CDR3 coding sequence is TGTGCCAGCAGCTTTACCTTTAGCGGGGGCTCCTACAATGAGCAGTTCTTC. It codes for CASSFTFSGGSYNEQFF.

The CDR3 bases are TGTGCCAGCAGTTACGGGGGGGCTTCTAACTATGGCTACACCTTC. Protein: CASSYGGASNYGYTF. The V and J genes are TRBV6-5 and TRBJ1-2, with D possibly matching TRBD1 (6 bases). Germline-derived CDR1 and CDR2 are MNHEY and SVGAGI. The CDR3 contains 15 residues. V gave up 2 bases and J gave up 0 bases, with 10 bases separating them.

This clonotype showed up just once. This sequence joins TRBV5-1 and TRBJ2-1, with TRBD1 identical over 10 bases. V dropped 4 bases and J dropped 9; count of bases not matched to a gene: 10. CDR1 is SGHRS and CDR2 is YFSETQ in the germline V gene. The CDR3 is 15 residues long. CDR3 DNA sequence: TGCGCCAGCAGCGATCCGGGACAGGGGACTTTTGAGCAGTTCTTC. It codes for CASSDPGQGTFEQFF.

This clonotype was picked up many times. J is TRBJ1-1 and V is TRBV12-3 or TRBV12-4; the match to TRBD1 covers 10 bases. V lost 5 bases and J lost 5; bases outside the gene matches: 23. The CDR3 has 20 residues. The CDR3, as DNA: TGTGCCAGCAGTGCTGGGGGTTTGGACAGGGGGATTTGGAGGAGGACTGAAGCTTTCTTT. This gives the protein CASSAGGLDRGIWRRTEAFF.